The 22 T cell receptor beta chains given below trace back to one sample, sequenced in a study of T cells in Graves' hyperthyroidism and ophthalmopathy (dated by TCRdb to the late 2010s). Libraries were built with multiplex PCR. TCRdb records Illumina HiSeq 2000 as the sequencer. The TCR beta CDR3 regions were amplified from the RNA transcripts. The TCR CDR3 was subjected to a first round of RT-PCR using the HTBI primer set and the Qiagen OneStep RT-PCR kit. Using fastp at Q25 and MiXCR, TCRdb reprocessed the public reads and kept productive beta chains. Rows are combined by CDR3 protein, so each entry shows the most common genes and DNA. In all, the sample holds about 510,000 distinct CDR3 sequences, and about 14% of those were seen once. Roughly 14% of the sample comes from the top ten. Sequenced: blood. These receptors originate from a woman aged 40 to 50 with Graves' hyperthyroidism.

This clonotype was seen at least ten times. The rearrangement joins TRBV28 to TRBJ1-5; a possible D gene is TRBD1 (5 bases). CDR3 length: 15 amino acids. The germline V and J ends were trimmed by 4 bases and 1 base, with 11 bases remaining between them. Germline CDR1 MDHEN, CDR2 SYDVKM. This CDR3 reads CASSWGDGSNQPQHF. CDR3 in DNA: TGTGCCAGCAGTTGGGGGGACGGAAGCAATCAGCCCCAGCATTTT.

Remarks on this clonotype: Given a much more abundant clone one base away, this may be a read error. The V gene is TRBV20-1, the J gene TRBJ2-2; 12 bases line up with TRBD1. Per germline, CDR1 DFQATT and CDR2 SNEGSKA (reference sequence). CDR3 size: 16 residues. The V and J ends lost 6 bases and 3 bases, in that order; junction bases with no gene match: 8. The CDR3 protein is CSATSGTGGHTGELFF. CDR3 DNA sequence: TGCAGTGCAACGTCCGGGACAGGGGGCCACACCGGGGAGCTGTTTTTT.

This clonotype has just a few counts. The chain carries TRBV5-1 and TRBJ2-1; 8 nucleotides align to TRBD1. Germline-derived CDR1 and CDR2 are SGHRS and YFSETQ. V dropped 4 bases and J dropped 8; count of bases not matched to a gene: 11. The CDR3 contains 15 residues. CDR3 DNA sequence: TGCGCCAGCAGCAACCAGGGGGCCTCTAGCGATGAGCAGTTCTTC. Its protein product is CASSNQGASSDEQFF.

Ten or more counts support this clonotype. The chain is built from TRBV2 and TRBJ2-4; D not resolved. Per the germline V gene, CDR1 is SNHLY and CDR2 is FYNNEI. V lost 3 bases, J lost 6 bases, and 9 bases lay in between. There are 13 residues in the CDR3. CDR3 amino acids: CASSDGSGNIQYF. The CDR3 region has the DNA TGTGCCAGCAGTGATGGTTCAGGAAACATTCAGTACTTC. The full variable domain, completed using reference TRBV2 and TRBJ2-4, is EPEVTQTPSHQVTQMGQEVILRCVPISNHLYFYWYRQILGQKVEFLVSFYNNEISEKSEIFDDQFSVERPDGSNFTLKIRSTKLEDSAMYFCASSDGSGNIQYFGAGTRLSVL.

The chain uses TRBV4-2 and TRBJ1-5; D unresolved. Trimming pared 0 bases from V and 5 bases from J, leaving 14 bases between. The CDR3 length is 16 residues. From germline, CDR1 is LGHNA and CDR2 YNFKEQ. CDR3: CASSQDNGFLDQPQHF. The CDR3 DNA follows: TGTGCCAGCAGCCAAGACAACGGGTTCCTTGATCAGCCCCAGCATTTT.

This clonotype was observed once. It may be a read error: a sequence one base away is much more abundant. The rearrangement joins TRBV20-1 to TRBJ2-7; 8 bases are shared with TRBD1. Germline V gene data show CDR1 as DFQATT and CDR2 as SNEGSKA (reference sequence). The CDR3 consists of 14 residues. V lost 4 bases to trimming and J lost 7 bases; unmatched junction nucleotides: 12. CDR3 in DNA: TGCAGTGCTACGCCGGGACAGGAGGGTTTGGAGCAGTACTTC. This sequence encodes CSATPGQEGLEQYF.

The J gene is TRBJ2-7, the V gene TRBV5-6, with 11 bases fitting TRBD2. The length of the CDR3 is 15 residues. Germline assignment: CDR1 SGHDT and CDR2 YYEEEE. Losses at the gene ends were 2 bases for V and 4 bases for J; bases not matched to a gene: 5. CDR3 DNA: TGTGCCAGCAGCTTTTCTACTAGCGGGAGTTACGAGCAGTACTTC. It specifies CASSFSTSGSYEQYF.

The sample holds many counts of this clonotype. The V and J genes are TRBV29-1 and TRBJ2-3; perhaps TRBD1 as D (6 bases). The germline V gene has CDR1 SQVTM and CDR2 ANQGSEA. V lost 6 bases and J lost 0, with 16 bases in between. The CDR3 totals 15 residues. The CDR3 spells CSVSTGTKSTDTQYF. The CDR3 DNA reads TGCAGCGTGAGTACCGGGACAAAAAGCACAGATACGCAGTATTTT.

This clonotype was counted at least ten times. This chain links TRBV3-1 with TRBJ2-7; no clear D. Germline V gene sequence: CDR1 LGHDT, CDR2 YNNKEL (reference sequence). The CDR3 runs to 12 residues. The V end lost 4 bases, the J end lost 6 bases, and 10 bases lay between the germline ends. The CDR3 nucleotides are TGTGCCAGCAGCCTTAGTGATGGCGAGCAGTACTTC. Residues: CASSLSDGEQYF.

This clonotype was recorded at least ten times. The chain joins TRBV5-1 to TRBJ2-5; 7 bases align to TRBD2. The J segment lost 3 bases and the V segment lost 3 bases, leaving 8 bases of the junction unmatched. CDR3 size: 15 residues. CDR1 SGHRS and CDR2 YFSETQ come from the germline V gene. CDR3 in amino acids: CASSSDGTTEETQYF. Written as DNA, the CDR3 is TGCGCCAGCAGCTCTGACGGGACTACGGAAGAGACCCAGTACTTC.

This clonotype was picked up a small number of times. V and J are TRBV25-1 and TRBJ1-2; 8 nucleotides match TRBD1. Germline values: CDR1 MGHDK, CDR2 SYGVNS. Trimming at V came to 3 bases and at J to 6 bases, leaving 12 bases not matched to a gene. The CDR3 length is 16 residues. CDR3 region: CASSEVGTGVINGYTF. The CDR3 DNA sequence: TGTGCCAGCAGTGAGGTTGGGACAGGCGTAATTAATGGCTACACCTTC.

This clonotype has ten or more counts. The CDR3 loop is CASTIYGQAGNEQFF. CDR3 nucleotides: TGTGCCAGCACCATCTATGGACAAGCTGGCAATGAGCAGTTCTTC. The chain employs TRBV28 and TRBJ2-1; perhaps TRBD1 as D (5 bases). The CDR3 sequence is 15 residues long. Trimming took 7 bases from V and 6 from J, leaving 19 bases between them. Germline V gene data show CDR1 as MDHEN and CDR2 as SYDVKM.

This clonotype has only a few counts. The CDR3 protein is CASSLESGLVPTGELFF. CDR3 in DNA: TGTGCCAGCAGCTTAGAATCGGGACTAGTCCCCACCGGGGAGCTGTTTTTT. V usage is TRBV11-2 and J usage is TRBJ2-2; 8 bases map to TRBD2. V gave up 0 bases and J gave up 4 bases; unmatched junction bases: 7. Germline V gene data show CDR1 as SGHAT and CDR2 as FQNNGV. The CDR3 contains 17 residues.

This clonotype was seen repeatedly, ten times or more. V is TRBV5-1 and J is TRBJ2-3, with 11 bases matching TRBD2. With 4 bases clipped from V and 4 bases from J, the junction kept 5 bases outside the gene matches. Germline CDR1 and CDR2: SGHRS and YFSETQ. The CDR3 totals 15 residues. CDR3 DNA sequence: TGCGCCAGCAGCCTGACTAGCGGGACGGCAGATACGCAGTATTTT. Translation: CASSLTSGTADTQYF.

This clonotype has a handful of counts. This chain uses TRBV28 with TRBJ1-2; 11 bases line up with TRBD1. Trimming at V came to 2 bases and at J to 4 bases, leaving 9 bases not matched to a gene. The germline V gene has CDR1 MDHEN and CDR2 SYDVKM. The CDR3 runs to 17 residues. The CDR3 sequence: CASSLTWTGGQGYGYTF. The CDR3 DNA is TGTGCCAGCAGTTTAACCTGGACAGGGGGCCAGGGCTATGGCTACACCTTC.

Points on this clonotype: This may arise from a read error, as a much more abundant clone is one base away. This chain joins TRBV20-1 and TRBJ1-1; a weak D match, TRBD1 (5 bases). The CDR3 extends over 13 amino acids. Germline V gene sequence: CDR1 DFQATT, CDR2 SNEGSKA (reference sequence). The CDR3 sequence is CGAPGILNTEAFF. The CDR3, as DNA: TGCGGTGCTCCAGGGATCTTGAACACTGAAGCTTTCTTT.

Ten or more counts support this clonotype. CDR3 loop: CASSQRDPRRDTQYF. The CDR3 DNA reads TGTGCCAGCAGCCAGCGGGACCCTCGAAGGGATACGCAGTATTTT. The rearrangement uses TRBV14 and TRBJ2-3; weak D call: TRBD2 (6 bases). The ends were cut back, 3 bases at V and 6 bases at J, with 16 bases in the middle. This CDR3 spans 15 amino acids. Germline V gene data show CDR1 as SGHDN and CDR2 as FVKESK.

This clonotype has a handful of counts. The rearrangement joins TRBV20-1 to TRBJ2-5; D call uncertain. The germline gives CDR1 DFQATT, CDR2 SNEGSKA (reference sequence). This CDR3 region has 15 residues. The V end was cut by 0 bases, the J end by 0 bases, with 11 bases between. CDR3 protein: CSAREATAYQETQYF. The CDR3 DNA reads TGCAGTGCTAGAGAGGCTACGGCATACCAAGAGACCCAGTACTTC.

The chain is built from TRBV29-1 and TRBJ2-7; 8 bases align to TRBD2. V lost 4 bases to trimming and J lost 5 bases; unmatched junction nucleotides: 7. This CDR3 has 13 residues. Germline CDR1 reads SQVTM; CDR2 reads ANQGSEA. CDR3 region: CSVAGLATHEQYF. CDR3 coding DNA: TGCAGCGTTGCAGGACTAGCAACCCACGAGCAGTACTTC.

This clonotype has ten or more counts. The gene calls are TRBV28 and TRBJ1-2, with a weak D call TRBD1 (6 bases). CDR1 MDHEN and CDR2 SYDVKM come from the germline V gene. With 8 bases removed from V and 6 bases from J, the gap between germline ends came to 13 bases. The CDR3 totals 12 residues. The CDR3 bases are TGTGCCAGCGAGAGGGGGAGGGATGGCTACACCTTC. Protein product: CASERGRDGYTF.

The table lists this clonotype with a few counts. The chain combines TRBV9 with TRBJ2-7; 8 bases fit TRBD1. Losses at the gene ends were 1 base for V and 4 bases for J; bases not matched to a gene: 10. From germline, CDR1 is SGDLS and CDR2 YYNGEE. The CDR3 totals 16 residues. The DNA for the CDR3 is TGTGCCAGCAGCGTATCAGGAACAGGGGGAACTTACGAGCAGTACTTC. This translates into CASSVSGTGGTYEQYF.

This clonotype was seen many times. This sequence joins TRBV6-1 and TRBJ2-7, with D possibly being TRBD1 or TRBD2 (6 bases each). CDR1 MNHNS and CDR2 SASEGT come from the germline V gene. The CDR3 is 15 residues long. V dropped 7 bases and J dropped 5 bases, with 21 bases sitting between them. The CDR3 region is CASTPGGTSVHEQYF. The CDR3 DNA reads TGTGCCAGCACCCCTGGAGGGACAAGCGTCCACGAGCAGTACTTC.